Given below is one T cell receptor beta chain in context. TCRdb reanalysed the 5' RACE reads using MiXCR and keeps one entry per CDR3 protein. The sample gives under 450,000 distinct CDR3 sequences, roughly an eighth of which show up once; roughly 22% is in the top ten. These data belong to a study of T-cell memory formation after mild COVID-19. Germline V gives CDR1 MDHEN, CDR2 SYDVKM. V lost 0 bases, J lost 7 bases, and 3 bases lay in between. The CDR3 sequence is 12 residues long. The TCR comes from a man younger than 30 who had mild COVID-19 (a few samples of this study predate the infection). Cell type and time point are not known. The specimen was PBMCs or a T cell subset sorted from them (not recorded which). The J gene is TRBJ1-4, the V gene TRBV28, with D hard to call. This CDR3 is CASSLWAEKLFF. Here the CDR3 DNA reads TGTGCCAGCAGTTTATGGGCTGAAAAACTGTTTTTT.